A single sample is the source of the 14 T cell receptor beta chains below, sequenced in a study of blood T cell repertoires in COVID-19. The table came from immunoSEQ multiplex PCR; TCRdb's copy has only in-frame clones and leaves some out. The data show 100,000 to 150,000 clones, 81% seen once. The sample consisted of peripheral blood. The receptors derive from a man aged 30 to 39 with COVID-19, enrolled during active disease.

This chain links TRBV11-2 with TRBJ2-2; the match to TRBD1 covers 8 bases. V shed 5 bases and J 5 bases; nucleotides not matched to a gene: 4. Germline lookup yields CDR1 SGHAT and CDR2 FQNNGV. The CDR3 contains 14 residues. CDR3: CASSRTGTTGELFF. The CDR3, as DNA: TGTGCCAGCAGCCGGACAGGGACGACCGGGGAGCTGTTTTTT.

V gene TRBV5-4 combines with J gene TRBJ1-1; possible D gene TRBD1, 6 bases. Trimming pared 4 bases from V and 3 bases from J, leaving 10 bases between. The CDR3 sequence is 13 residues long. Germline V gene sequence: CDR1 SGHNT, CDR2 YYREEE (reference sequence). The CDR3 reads CASSERGYTEAFF. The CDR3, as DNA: TGTGCCAGCAGCGAGAGGGGGTACACTGAAGCTTTCTTT.

The CDR3 reads CASSERSPPDTQYF. DNA for the CDR3: TGTGCCAGCAGTGAGCGGTCTCCCCCAGATACGCAGTATTTT. The chain combines TRBV6-4 with TRBJ2-3; D is uncertain. Germline V gives CDR1 MRHNA, CDR2 SNTAGT. Between the trimmed V and J ends, which lost 3 bases and 4 bases, there was a span of 11 bases. The length of the CDR3 is 14 residues.

CDR3 amino acids: CASSWGTDVYF. The CDR3 nucleotides read TGTGCCAGCAGTTGGGGGACTGATGTATACTTC. This chain links TRBV6-5 with TRBJ2-5; possibly TRBD2 for D (6 bases). The V end lost 4 bases, the J end lost 14 bases, and 14 bases lay between the germline ends. Germline V gene data show CDR1 as MNHEY and CDR2 as SVGAGI. CDR3 length: 11 amino acids.

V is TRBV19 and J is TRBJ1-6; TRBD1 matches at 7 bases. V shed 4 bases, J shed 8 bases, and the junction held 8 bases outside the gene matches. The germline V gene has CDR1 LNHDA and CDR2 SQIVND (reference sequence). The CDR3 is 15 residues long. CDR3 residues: CASSTTGDADSPLHF. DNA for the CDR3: TGTGCCAGTAGTACTACAGGGGATGCGGATTCACCCCTCCACTTT.

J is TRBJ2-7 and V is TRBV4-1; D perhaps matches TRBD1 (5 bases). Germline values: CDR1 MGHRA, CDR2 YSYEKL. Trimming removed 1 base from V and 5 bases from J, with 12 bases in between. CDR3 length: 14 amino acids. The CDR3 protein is CASSQGTGRHEQYF. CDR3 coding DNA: TGCGCCAGCAGCCAAGGTACAGGTCGACACGAGCAGTACTTC.

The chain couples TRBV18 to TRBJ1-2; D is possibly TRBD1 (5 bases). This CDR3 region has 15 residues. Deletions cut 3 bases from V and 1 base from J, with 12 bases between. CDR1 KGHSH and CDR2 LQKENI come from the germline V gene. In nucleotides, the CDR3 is TGTGCCAGCTCACCTAGCACAGGTAGTAACTATGGCTACACCTTC. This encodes CASSPSTGSNYGYTF.

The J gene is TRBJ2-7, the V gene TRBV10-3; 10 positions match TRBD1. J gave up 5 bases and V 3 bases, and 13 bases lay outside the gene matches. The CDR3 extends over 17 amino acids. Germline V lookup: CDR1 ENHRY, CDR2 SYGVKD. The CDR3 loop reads CAISESRFAGTGDEQYF. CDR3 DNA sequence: TGTGCCATCAGTGAAAGTCGGTTCGCCGGGACAGGGGACGAGCAGTACTTC.

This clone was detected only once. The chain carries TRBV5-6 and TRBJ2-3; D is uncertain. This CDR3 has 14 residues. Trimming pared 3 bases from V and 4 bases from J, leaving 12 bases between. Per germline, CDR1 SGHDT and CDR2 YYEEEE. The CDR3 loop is CASSSTTTADTQYF. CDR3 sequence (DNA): TGTGCCAGCAGCTCCACTACTACCGCAGATACGCAGTATTTT.

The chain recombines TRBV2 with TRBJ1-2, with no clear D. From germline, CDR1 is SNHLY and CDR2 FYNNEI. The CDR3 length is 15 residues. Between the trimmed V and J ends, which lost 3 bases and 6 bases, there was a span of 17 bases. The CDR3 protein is CASSDLGMPSDGYTF. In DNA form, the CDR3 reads TGTGCCAGCAGTGACTTGGGCATGCCCTCTGATGGCTACACCTTC. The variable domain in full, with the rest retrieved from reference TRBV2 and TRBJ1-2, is EPEVTQTPSHQVTQMGQEVILRCVPISNHLYFYWYRQILGQKVEFLVSFYNNEISEKSEIFDDQFSVERPDGSNFTLKIRSTKLEDSAMYFCASSDLGMPSDGYTFGSGTRLTVV.

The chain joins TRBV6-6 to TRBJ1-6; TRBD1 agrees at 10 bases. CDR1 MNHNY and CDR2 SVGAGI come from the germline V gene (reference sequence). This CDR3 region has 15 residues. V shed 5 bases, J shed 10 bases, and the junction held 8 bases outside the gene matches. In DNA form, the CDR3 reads TGTGCCAGCAGTCTCGACAGGGGGCGAGGCTCACCCCTCCACTTT. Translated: CASSLDRGRGSPLHF.

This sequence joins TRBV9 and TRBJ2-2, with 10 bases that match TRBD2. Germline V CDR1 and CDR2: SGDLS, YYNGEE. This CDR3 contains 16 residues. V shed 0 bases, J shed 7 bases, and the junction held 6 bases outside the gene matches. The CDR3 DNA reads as TGTGCCAGCAGCGTAGGTGCTAGCGGGGGTGTCGGGGAGCTGTTTTTT. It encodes CASSVGASGGVGELFF.

The CDR3 DNA is TGTGCCAGCAGTGAGGACTTAGAAAATGAAAAACTGTTTTTT. This sequence encodes CASSEDLENEKLFF. V is TRBV6-1 and J is TRBJ1-4; D is unresolved. V was shortened by 3 bases and J by 5 bases, with 10 bases between the two germline ends. This CDR3 spans 14 amino acids. The germline CDR1 and CDR2 sequences are MNHNS and SASEGT.

The CDR3 DNA is TGTGCCAGCAGCCAGACGGGGGATGCTAACTATGGCTACACCTTC. Residues: CASSQTGDANYGYTF. The chain carries TRBV14 and TRBJ1-2; perhaps TRBD1 as D (5 bases). CDR1 SGHDN and CDR2 FVKESK come from the germline V gene. Trimming took 3 bases from V and 0 from J, leaving 11 bases between them. The CDR3 totals 15 residues.